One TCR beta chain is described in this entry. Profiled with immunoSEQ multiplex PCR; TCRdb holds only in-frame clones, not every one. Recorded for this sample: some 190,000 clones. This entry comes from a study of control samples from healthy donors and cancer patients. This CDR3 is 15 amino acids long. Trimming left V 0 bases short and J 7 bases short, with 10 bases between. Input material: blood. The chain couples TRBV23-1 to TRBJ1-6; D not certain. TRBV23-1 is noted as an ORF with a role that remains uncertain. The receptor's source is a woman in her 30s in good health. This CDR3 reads CASSQSDGVNSPLHF. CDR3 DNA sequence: TGCGCCAGCAGTCAATCTGACGGAGTAAATTCACCCCTCCACTTT.